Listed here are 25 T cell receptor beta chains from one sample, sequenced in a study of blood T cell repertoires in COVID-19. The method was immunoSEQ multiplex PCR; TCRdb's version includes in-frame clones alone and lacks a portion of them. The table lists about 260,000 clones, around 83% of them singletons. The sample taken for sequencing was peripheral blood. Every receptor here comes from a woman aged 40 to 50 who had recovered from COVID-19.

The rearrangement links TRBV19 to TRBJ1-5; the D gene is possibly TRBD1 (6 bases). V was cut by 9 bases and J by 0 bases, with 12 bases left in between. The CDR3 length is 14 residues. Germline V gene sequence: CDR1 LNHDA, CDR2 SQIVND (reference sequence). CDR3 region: CASRDNHSNQPQHF. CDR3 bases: TGTGCCAGCCGGGACAACCATAGCAATCAGCCCCAGCATTTT.

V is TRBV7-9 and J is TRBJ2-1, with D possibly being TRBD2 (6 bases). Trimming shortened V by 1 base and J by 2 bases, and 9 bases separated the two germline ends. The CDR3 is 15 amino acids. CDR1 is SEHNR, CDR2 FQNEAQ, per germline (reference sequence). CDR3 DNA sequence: TGTGCCAGCAGCTTAGACGGGGGTACCTACAATGAGCAGTTCTTC. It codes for CASSLDGGTYNEQFF.

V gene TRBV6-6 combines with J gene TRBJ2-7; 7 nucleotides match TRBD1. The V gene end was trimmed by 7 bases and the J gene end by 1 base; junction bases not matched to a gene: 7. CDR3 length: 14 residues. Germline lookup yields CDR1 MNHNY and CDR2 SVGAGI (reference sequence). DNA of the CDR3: TGTGCCAGCACCAATTGGGGACAGTCCTACGAGCAGTACTTC. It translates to CASTNWGQSYEQYF.

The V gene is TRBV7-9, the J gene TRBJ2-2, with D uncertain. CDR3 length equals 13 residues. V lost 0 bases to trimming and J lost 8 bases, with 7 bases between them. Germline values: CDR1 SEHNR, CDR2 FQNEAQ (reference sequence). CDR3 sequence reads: CASSLANIGELFF. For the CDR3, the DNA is TGTGCCAGCAGCTTAGCAAACATTGGGGAGCTGTTTTTT.

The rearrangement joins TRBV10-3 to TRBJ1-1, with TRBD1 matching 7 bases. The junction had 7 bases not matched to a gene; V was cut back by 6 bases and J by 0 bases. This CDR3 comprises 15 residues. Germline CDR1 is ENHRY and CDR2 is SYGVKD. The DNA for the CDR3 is TGTGCCATCAGCCCGGGACAGATAATGAACACTGAAGCTTTCTTT. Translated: CAISPGQIMNTEAFF.

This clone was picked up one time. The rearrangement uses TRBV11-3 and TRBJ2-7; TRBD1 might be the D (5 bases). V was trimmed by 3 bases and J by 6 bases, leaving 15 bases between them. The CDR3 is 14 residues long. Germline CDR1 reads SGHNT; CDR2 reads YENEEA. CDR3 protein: CASSFWGGTAEQYF. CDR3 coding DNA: TGTGCCAGCAGCTTTTGGGGCGGAACGGCCGAGCAGTACTTC.

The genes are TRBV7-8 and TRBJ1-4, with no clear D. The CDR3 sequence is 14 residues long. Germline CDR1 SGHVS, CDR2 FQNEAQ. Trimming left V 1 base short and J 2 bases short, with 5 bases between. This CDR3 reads CASSLVETNEKLFF. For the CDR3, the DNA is TGTGCCAGCAGCTTAGTGGAGACTAATGAAAAACTGTTTTTT.

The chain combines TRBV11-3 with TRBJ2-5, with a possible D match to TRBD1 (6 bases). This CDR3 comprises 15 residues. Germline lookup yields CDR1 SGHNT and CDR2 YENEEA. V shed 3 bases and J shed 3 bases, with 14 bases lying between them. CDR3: CASSFSFRGEETQYF. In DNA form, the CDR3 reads TGTGCCAGCAGCTTCTCATTCAGGGGAGAAGAGACCCAGTACTTC. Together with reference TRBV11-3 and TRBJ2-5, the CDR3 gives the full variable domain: EAGVVQSPRYKIIEKKQPVAFWCNPISGHNTLYWYLQNLGQGPELLIRYENEEAVDDSQLPKDRFSAERLKGVDSTLKIQPAELGDSAVYLCASSFSFRGEETQYFGPGTRLLVL.

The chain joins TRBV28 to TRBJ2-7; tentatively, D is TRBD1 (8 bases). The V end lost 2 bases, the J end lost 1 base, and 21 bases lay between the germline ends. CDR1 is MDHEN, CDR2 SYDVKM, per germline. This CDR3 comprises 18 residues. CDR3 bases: TGTGCCAGCAGTTTAGTTTGGACAGGGAGGGATGTGTCCTACGAGCAGTACTTC. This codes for CASSLVWTGRDVSYEQYF.

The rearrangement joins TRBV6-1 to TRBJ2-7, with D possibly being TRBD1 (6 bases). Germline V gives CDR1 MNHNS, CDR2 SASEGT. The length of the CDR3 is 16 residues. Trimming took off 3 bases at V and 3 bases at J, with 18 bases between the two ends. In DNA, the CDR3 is TGTGCCAGCAGTGATTGGGGGCGAGGGGTAGGCTACGAGCAGTACTTC. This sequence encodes CASSDWGRGVGYEQYF.

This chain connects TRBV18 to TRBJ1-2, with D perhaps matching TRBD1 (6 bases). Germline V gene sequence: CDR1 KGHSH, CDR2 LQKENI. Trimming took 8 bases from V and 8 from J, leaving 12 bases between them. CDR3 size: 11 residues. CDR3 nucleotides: TGTGCCAGCCGCAGGGGTATCGGCTACACCTTC. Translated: CASRRGIGYTF.

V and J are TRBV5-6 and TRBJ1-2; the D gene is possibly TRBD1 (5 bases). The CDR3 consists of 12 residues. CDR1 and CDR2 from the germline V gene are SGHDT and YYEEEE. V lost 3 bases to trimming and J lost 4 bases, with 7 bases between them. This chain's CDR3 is CASSSGLYGYTF. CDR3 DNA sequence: TGTGCCAGCAGCTCGGGACTCTATGGCTACACCTTC.

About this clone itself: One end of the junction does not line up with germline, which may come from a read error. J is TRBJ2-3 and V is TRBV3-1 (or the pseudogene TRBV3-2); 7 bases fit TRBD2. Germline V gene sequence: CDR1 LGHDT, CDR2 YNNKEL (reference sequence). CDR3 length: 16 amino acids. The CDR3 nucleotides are TGTGCCAGCAGCCAAGAATCAATAATGGGGCCCGTCAGCGGGGATTTT. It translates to CASSQESIMGPVSGDF.

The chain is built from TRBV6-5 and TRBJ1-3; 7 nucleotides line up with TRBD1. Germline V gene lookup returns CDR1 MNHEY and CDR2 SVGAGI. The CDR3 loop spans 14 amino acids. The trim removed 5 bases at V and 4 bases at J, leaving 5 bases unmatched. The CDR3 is CASSTGTVGNTIYF. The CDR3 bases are TGTGCCAGCAGTACCGGGACAGTAGGAAACACCATATATTTT.

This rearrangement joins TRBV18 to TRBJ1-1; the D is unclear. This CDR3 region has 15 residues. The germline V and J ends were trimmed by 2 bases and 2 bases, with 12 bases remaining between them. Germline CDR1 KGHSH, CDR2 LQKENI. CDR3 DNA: TGTGCCAGCTCACCAAGCGGCAACAGAAACACTGAAGCTTTCTTT. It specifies CASSPSGNRNTEAFF. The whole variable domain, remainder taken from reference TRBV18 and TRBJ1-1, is NAGVMQNPRHLVRRRGQEARLRCSPMKGHSHVYWYRQLPEEGLKFMVYLQKENIIDESGMPKERFSAEFPKEGPSILRIQQVVRGDSAAYFCASSPSGNRNTEAFFGQGTRLTVV.

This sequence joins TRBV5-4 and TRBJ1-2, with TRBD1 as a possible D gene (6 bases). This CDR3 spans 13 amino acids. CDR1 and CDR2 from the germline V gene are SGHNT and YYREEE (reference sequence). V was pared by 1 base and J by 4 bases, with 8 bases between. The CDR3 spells CASSLLDSYGYTF. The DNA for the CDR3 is TGTGCCAGCAGCTTGCTGGACAGCTATGGCTACACCTTC.

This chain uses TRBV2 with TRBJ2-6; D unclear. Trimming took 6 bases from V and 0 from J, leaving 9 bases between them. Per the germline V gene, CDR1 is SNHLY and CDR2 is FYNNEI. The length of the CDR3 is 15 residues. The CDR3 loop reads CASRQHISGANVLTF. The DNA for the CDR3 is TGTGCCAGCAGACAACATATCTCTGGGGCCAACGTCCTGACTTTC. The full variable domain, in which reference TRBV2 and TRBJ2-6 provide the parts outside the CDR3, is EPEVTQTPSHQVTQMGQEVILRCVPISNHLYFYWYRQILGQKVEFLVSFYNNEISEKSEIFDDQFSVERPDGSNFTLKIRSTKLEDSAMYFCASRQHISGANVLTFGAGSRLTVL.

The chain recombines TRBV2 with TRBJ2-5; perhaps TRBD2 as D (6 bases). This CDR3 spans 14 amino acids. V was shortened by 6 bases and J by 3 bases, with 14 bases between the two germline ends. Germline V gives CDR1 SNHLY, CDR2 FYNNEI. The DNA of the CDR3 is TGTGCCAGCAGACCAAGCGAGCGGGAAGAGACCCAGTACTTC. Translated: CASRPSEREETQYF.

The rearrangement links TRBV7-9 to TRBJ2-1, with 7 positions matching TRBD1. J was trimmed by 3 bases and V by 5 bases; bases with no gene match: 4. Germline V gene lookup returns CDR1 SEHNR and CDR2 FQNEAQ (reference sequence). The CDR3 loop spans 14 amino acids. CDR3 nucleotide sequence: TGTGCCAGCAGCCGAGGGGGCGGCTACAATGAGCAGTTCTTC. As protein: CASSRGGGYNEQFF.

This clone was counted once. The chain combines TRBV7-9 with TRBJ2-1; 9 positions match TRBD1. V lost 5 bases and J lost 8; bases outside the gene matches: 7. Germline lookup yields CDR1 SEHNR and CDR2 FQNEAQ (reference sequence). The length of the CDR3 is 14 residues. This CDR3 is CASSPGQGFHEQFF. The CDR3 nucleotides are TGTGCCAGCAGCCCGGGACAGGGTTTCCATGAGCAGTTCTTC.

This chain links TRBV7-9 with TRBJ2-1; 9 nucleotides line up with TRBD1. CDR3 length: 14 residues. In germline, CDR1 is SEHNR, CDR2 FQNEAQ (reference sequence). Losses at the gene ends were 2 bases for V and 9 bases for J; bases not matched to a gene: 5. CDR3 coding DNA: TGTGCCAGCAGCTTAAAACAGGGGGCGAGTGAGCAGTTCTTC. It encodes CASSLKQGASEQFF.

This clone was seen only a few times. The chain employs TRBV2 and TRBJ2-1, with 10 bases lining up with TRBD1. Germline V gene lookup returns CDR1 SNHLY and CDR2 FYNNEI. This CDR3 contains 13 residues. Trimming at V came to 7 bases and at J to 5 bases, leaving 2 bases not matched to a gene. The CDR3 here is CASKDRGDNEQFF. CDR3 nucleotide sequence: TGTGCCAGCAAGGACAGGGGGGACAATGAGCAGTTCTTC.

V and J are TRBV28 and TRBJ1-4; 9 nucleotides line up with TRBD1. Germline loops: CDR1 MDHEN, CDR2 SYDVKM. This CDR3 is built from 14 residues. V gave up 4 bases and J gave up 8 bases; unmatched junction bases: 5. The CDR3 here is CASSSGQGQEKLFF. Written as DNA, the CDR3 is TGTGCCAGCAGTTCAGGACAGGGGCAGGAAAAACTGTTTTTT.

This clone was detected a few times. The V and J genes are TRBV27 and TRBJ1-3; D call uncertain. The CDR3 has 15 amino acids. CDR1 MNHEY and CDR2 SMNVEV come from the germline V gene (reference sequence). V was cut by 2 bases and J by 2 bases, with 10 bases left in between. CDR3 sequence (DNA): TGTGCCAGCAGTTTAAACGGAGCAACTGGAAACACCATATATTTT. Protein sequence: CASSLNGATGNTIYF.

CDR3 in amino acids: CASSKTGTGVVGSPLHF. The CDR3 DNA reads TGTGCCAGTAGCAAAACCGGGACAGGGGTTGTGGGGTCACCCCTCCACTTT. The rearrangement joins TRBV19 to TRBJ1-6; 10 bases align to TRBD1. The V segment lost 6 bases and the J segment 10 bases; nucleotides outside the gene matches: 15. The germline gives CDR1 LNHDA, CDR2 SQIVND (reference sequence). The CDR3 covers 17 residues.